These T cell receptor beta chains were read from a single sample in a study of blood T cell repertoires in COVID-19. The data were produced by immunoSEQ multiplex PCR, yet TCRdb's version contains in-frame clones alone and is incomplete. This table holds roughly 170,000 clones, almost 80% found once. The sequenced sample was peripheral blood. These receptors were obtained from a woman aged 70-85 years with acute or convalescent COVID-19. Both conserved end residues are part of each CDR3. The order of the fields is D gene, V gene, J gene, clone size, CDR3 DNA, CDR3 protein. The D gene is left open where the match is weak. Size is stated for part of the rows, as once, few or many counts, or as a class when the clone is expanded.

D: .; V: TRBV20-1; J: TRBJ1-5; size: .; DNA: TGCAGTGCTAGTCAACATCACAGTAGCAATCAGCCCCAGCATTTT; CDR3: CSASQHHSSNQPQHF
D: .; V: TRBV7-2; J: TRBJ1-3; size: .; DNA: TGTGCCAGCGGACCTACCGGGGGGTTCGGAAACACCATATATTTT; CDR3: CASGPTGGFGNTIYF
D: .; V: TRBV24-1; J: TRBJ2-1; size: .; DNA: TGTGCCACCAGTGATCTCAATGAGCAGTTCTTC; CDR3: CATSDLNEQFF
D: TRBD2; V: TRBV5-1; J: TRBJ2-7; size: .; DNA: TGCGCCAGCAGCTTGCAAACACGGGAGGCGACGGGCGAGCAGTACTTC; CDR3: CASSLQTREATGEQYF
D: TRBD2; V: TRBV9; J: TRBJ2-1; size: .; DNA: TGTGCCAGCAGCTCTGGGACTAGCGACTCCTACAATGAGCAGTTCTTC; CDR3: CASSSGTSDSYNEQFF
D: TRBD1; V: TRBV18; J: TRBJ1-6; size: .; DNA: TGTGCCAGCTCACCCACGAAAGTATGGACAGGGTCGAATTCACCCCTCCACTTT; CDR3: CASSPTKVWTGSNSPLHF
D: .; V: TRBV6-6; J: TRBJ1-5; size: once; DNA: TGTGCCAGCAGTTACTCAGAGGGCAATCAGCCCCAGCATTTT; CDR3: CASSYSEGNQPQHF
D: TRBD2; V: TRBV7-9; J: TRBJ2-1; size: .; DNA: TGTGCCAGCAGCTTTCCTAGCGGAGCCTACAATGAGCAGTTCTTC; CDR3: CASSFPSGAYNEQFF
D: TRBD1; V: TRBV2; J: TRBJ2-5; size: .; DNA: TGTGCCAGCAGAGAGACAGGGATCCAAGAGACCCAGTACTTC; CDR3: CASRETGIQETQYF
D: .; V: TRBV5-1; J: TRBJ2-5; size: .; DNA: TGCGCCAGCAGCTTGGAATCGTCCCGGGAGACCCAGTACTTC; CDR3: CASSLESSRETQYF
D: .; V: TRBV10-3; J: TRBJ2-5; size: few; DNA: TGTGCCATCAGTGAGCCTACAGGGATCCAAGAGACCCAGTACTTC; CDR3: CAISEPTGIQETQYF
D: .; V: TRBV29-1; J: TRBJ1-2; size: .; DNA: TGCAGCGTTGGGGGGCTAATTGGTGGCTACACCTTC; CDR3: CSVGGLIGGYTF
D: TRBD1; V: TRBV27; J: TRBJ2-1; size: .; DNA: TGTGCCAGCAGCGTCGGACAGGATAATGAGCAGTTCTTC; CDR3: CASSVGQDNEQFF
D: TRBD2; V: TRBV30; J: TRBJ2-1; size: few; DNA: TGTGCCTGGAAAGTTAGTTGGGGGGGCTACAATGAGCAGTTCTTC; CDR3: CAWKVSWGGYNEQFF
D: .; V: TRBV9; J: TRBJ2-7; size: few; DNA: TGTGCCAGCAGCCCTCGGGCTAGCGAAACCTACGAGCAGTACTTC; CDR3: CASSPRASETYEQYF
D: .; V: TRBV2; J: TRBJ2-2; size: .; DNA: TGTGCCAGTCGACAGGCTGACACCGGGGAGCTGTTTTTT; CDR3: CASRQADTGELFF
D: .; V: TRBV27; J: TRBJ1-6; size: .; DNA: TGTGCCAGCAGTTTGACTAGCGTTTCACCCCTCCACTTT; CDR3: CASSLTSVSPLHF
D: .; V: TRBV7-2; J: TRBJ2-7; size: .; DNA: TGTGCCAGCAGCTCGACAGAGTTCTACGAGCAGTACTTC; CDR3: CASSSTEFYEQYF
D: .; V: TRBV18; J: TRBJ1-1; size: .; DNA: TGTGCCAGCTCACCACTTGAGGGCACTGAAGCTTTCTTT; CDR3: CASSPLEGTEAFF
D: TRBD1; V: TRBV23-1; J: TRBJ2-2; size: many; DNA: TGCGCCAGCAGTCTGCTATTAACGGGACAGAGCACCGGGGAGCTGTTTTTT; CDR3: CASSLLLTGQSTGELFF
D: TRBD2; V: TRBV7-9; J: TRBJ2-3; size: few; DNA: TGTGCCAGCAGCTTAACAGCGGGAGCCCTCGAGGAGTATTTT; CDR3: CASSLTAGALEEYF
D: .; V: TRBV11-1; J: TRBJ2-7; size: .; DNA: TGTGCCAGCAGCCCCCGCCGACTAGTAGGATACGAGCAGTACTTC; CDR3: CASSPRRLVGYEQYF
D: TRBD1; V: TRBV5-6; J: TRBJ1-2; size: .; DNA: TGTGCCAGTTTAGAAGGGGGCGAGGCTCGGTATGGCTACACCTTC; CDR3: CASLEGGEARYGYTF
D: TRBD1; V: TRBV7-3; J: TRBJ1-6; size: .; DNA: TGTGCCAGCAGCTTAAAGGGGGCTGGTAATTCACCCCTCCACTTT; CDR3: CASSLKGAGNSPLHF
D: TRBD1; V: TRBV3-1/TRBV3-2; J: TRBJ1-2; size: .; DNA: TGTGCCAGCAGCCAAGACTACAGGGGAGGCTATGGCTACACCTTC; CDR3: CASSQDYRGGYGYTF
D: .; V: TRBV2; J: TRBJ1-6; size: once; DNA: TGTGCCAGCTCTGAGGGACACCAAAGCTCCTATAATTCACCCCTCCACTTT; CDR3: CASSEGHQSSYNSPLHF
D: .; V: TRBV28; J: TRBJ2-6; size: few; DNA: TGTGCCAGCAGCCCTATCGGCTCTGGGGCCAACGTCCTGACTTTC; CDR3: CASSPIGSGANVLTF
D: .; V: TRBV11-2; J: TRBJ1-4; size: few; DNA: TGTGCCAGCAGCCCCAGCCGGGGGGCAGGATTGGCCGAAAAACTGTTTTTT; CDR3: CASSPSRGAGLAEKLFF
D: TRBD1; V: TRBV9; J: TRBJ1-5; size: .; DNA: TGTGCCAGCAGCGCCGGACAGGGGAATCAGCCCCAGCATTTT; CDR3: CASSAGQGNQPQHF
D: .; V: TRBV9; J: TRBJ2-6; size: .; DNA: TGTGCCAGCAGCGTAGGGCAGGGGCGGCTCTCTGGGGCCAACGTCCTGACTTTC; CDR3: CASSVGQGRLSGANVLTF
D: TRBD2; V: TRBV7-3; J: TRBJ2-7; size: .; DNA: TGTGCCAGCAGCCCCGCGACTAGCGGGAGGGCGGAAGGGTCCTACGAGCAGTACTTC; CDR3: CASSPATSGRAEGSYEQYF
D: .; V: TRBV2; J: TRBJ1-5; size: .; DNA: TGTGCCAGCAGTGTATTTCGTAGCAATCAGCCCCAGCATTTT; CDR3: CASSVFRSNQPQHF
D: TRBD1; V: TRBV7-2; J: TRBJ1-2; size: .; DNA: TGTACCAGCAGATCCGGACGGGACAGGGCTTCAAGCAATGGCTACACCTTC; CDR3: CTSRSGRDRASSNGYTF
D: TRBD2; V: TRBV5-1; J: TRBJ2-7; size: .; DNA: TGCGCCAGCAGCTTGGTGACTAGCGGTACCTACGAGCAGTACTTC; CDR3: CASSLVTSGTYEQYF
D: TRBD1; V: TRBV5-1; J: TRBJ1-3; size: .; DNA: TGCGCCAGCAGCTCCGGGACAGGGCCAAAATATTTT; CDR3: CASSSGTGPKYF
D: .; V: TRBV10-3; J: TRBJ2-7; size: .; DNA: TGTGCCATCAGTGAGACACAGGGTATCCACGAGCAGTACTTC; CDR3: CAISETQGIHEQYF
D: .; V: TRBV7-8; J: TRBJ1-3; size: few; DNA: TGTGCCAGCAACGGCGGTCCCTCTGGAAACACCATATATTTT; CDR3: CASNGGPSGNTIYF
D: TRBD2; V: TRBV19; J: TRBJ2-2; size: .; DNA: TGTGCCAGTAGTACCCCGACTAGCGGGACGGGGACCGGGGAGCTGTTTTTT; CDR3: CASSTPTSGTGTGELFF
D: TRBD2; V: TRBV7-8; J: TRBJ2-2; size: .; DNA: TGTGCCAGCAGGTCGGGAGGGCTTTATACCGGGGAGCTGTTTTTT; CDR3: CASRSGGLYTGELFF
D: .; V: TRBV9; J: TRBJ2-1; size: few; DNA: TGTGCCAGCAGCGTAGCGGGAGTCAGGAATGAGCAGTTCTTC; CDR3: CASSVAGVRNEQFF
D: TRBD1; V: TRBV10-3; J: TRBJ1-6; size: once; DNA: TGTGCCATACAGGACAGGGTGGGTAATTCACCCCTCCACTTT; CDR3: CAIQDRVGNSPLHF
D: .; V: TRBV7-2; J: TRBJ1-4; size: .; DNA: TGTGCCAGCAGCCTCGACAGTAGAAGTGAAAAACTGTTTTTT; CDR3: CASSLDSRSEKLFF
D: .; V: TRBV5-4; J: TRBJ1-4; size: few; DNA: TGTGCCAGCAGCGATGGACAGTTGATGGAAAAACTGTTTTTT; CDR3: CASSDGQLMEKLFF
D: .; V: TRBV7-8; J: TRBJ2-3; size: .; DNA: TGTGCCAGCAGCCCCCGGGATACGCAGTATTTT; CDR3: CASSPRDTQYF
D: .; V: TRBV19; J: TRBJ1-4; size: .; DNA: TGTGCCAGTACTATCCAAGGGGGAACTAATGAAAAACTGTTTTTT; CDR3: CASTIQGGTNEKLFF
D: .; V: TRBV7-8; J: TRBJ2-2; size: few; DNA: TGTGCCAGCACCCGGAACTTTAACACCGGGGAGCTGTTTTTT; CDR3: CASTRNFNTGELFF